A single TCR beta chain is shown here with its context. Enrolled during active infection, Seattle patients were then followed longitudinally. The data were obtained in a study of blood T cell repertoires in COVID-19. Overall study context: In each case, the material was cDNA or gDNA derived from T cells, B-cell-depleted T cells, or PBMCs.

Germline lookup yields CDR1 SEHNR and CDR2 FQNEAQ (reference sequence). The CDR3 has 16 residues. V lost 5 bases to trimming and J lost 7 bases; unmatched junction nucleotides: 9. Clones were sequenced by immunoSEQ multiplex PCR, and TCRdb holds only the in-frame ones, with some missing. The table shows fewer than 250,000 clones, with about 90% occurring only once. The TCR sequence derives from a man aged 25 to 45 with COVID-19, enrolled during active disease. This chain uses TRBV7-9 with TRBJ1-6; 9 bases are a match to TRBD1. The sample was peripheral blood. The CDR3 DNA reads TGTGCCAGCAGCGAACCGGGACAGGGAGCCAATTCACCCCTCCACTTT. Translation: CASSEPGQGANSPLHF.